This T cell receptor (beta chain) appears in the sequencing data of a study of shared T cell receptors in the human thymus. Sequencing used immunoSEQ multiplex PCR; TCRdb keeps in-frame clones, though not all of them. The sample holds about 660,000 clones, roughly 90% seen once. Germline V gene sequence: CDR1 SNHLY, CDR2 FYNNEI. The V gene end was trimmed by 5 bases and the J gene end by 0 bases; junction bases not matched to a gene: 6. This CDR3 contains 16 residues. These data are also associated with another study on human thymus T cells. This second study notes: Resections that were taken during corrective heart surgery supplied the thymus tissue. Unrelated individuals were reported by related research to share highly overlapping thymic repertoires.

The receptor comes from a boy under two years old with a congenital heart defect. The specimen sequenced was thymocytes. The rearrangement uses TRBV2 and TRBJ2-3, with TRBD1 identical over 9 bases. CDR3 sequence (DNA): TGTGCCAGCAGTTTACAGGGGGCGATAAGCACAGATACGCAGTATTTT. Translated: CASSLQGAISTDTQYF. The full variable domain, completed using reference TRBV2 and TRBJ2-3, is EPEVTQTPSHQVTQMGQEVILRCVPISNHLYFYWYRQILGQKVEFLVSFYNNEISEKSEIFDDQFSVERPDGSNFTLKIRSTKLEDSAMYFCASSLQGAISTDTQYFGPGTRLTVL.